This paragraph covers one T cell receptor (beta chain) sequence. What antigen it recognizes has not been identified. Nothing much larger sits one base from this clone, and base qualities are not available. This sample was included in a study of T cell repertoires in cytomegalovirus infection (dated by TCRdb to the late 2010s). Regarding the study in general: Alongside well-studied HLA-B-restricted epitopes, the peptide stimulations were aimed at recently identified HLA-C-restricted CMV epitopes, whose presentation resists viral immunomodulation. The HLA type of each donor mattered for the analysis, because public TCR beta signatures pointed to carriage of CMV infection along with the matching HLA type. What the study reported, not specific to this receptor: In the ex vivo response, HLA-C-restricted CMV-specific TCR beta clonotypes were dominant, and in two of eight donors the single most frequent clonotype came from this HLA-C-restricted group. Carriers of CMV infection plus the relevant HLA type were discriminated by the cumulative frequency of public TCR beta family members in the study cohort and in an independent approximately 400-donor cohort.

Sequencing used an Illumina HiSeq 1500. TCRdb cleaned the public reads at Q25 with fastp, built clones with MiXCR and kept in-frame beta chains. A single entry per CDR3 protein holds the most common genes and DNA from its merged rows. A total of 40,000 to 55,000 distinct CDR3 sequences appear in this sample, about 21% of them only once. The ten largest make up around 90% of the sample. The label giving this sample's treatment or condition can be read as: in vitro stimulation with specific CMV peptide epitopes to enrich CMV-specific T cells. The germline V and J ends show losses of 7 bases and 1 base respectively, and no gene match explains 9 bases of the junction. The CDR1 and CDR2 encoded by the germline V gene are SGHTA and FQGNSA. The CDR3 holds 15 amino acids from the cysteine to the phenylalanine. Left in the record is the CDR3 DNA by itself, 45 bases read in frame from the first base.

The sequencing here drew on CD8+ T cells from cultured PBMCs, taken from culture after CMV antigen stimulation. The TCR was taken from a human donor in good health (CMV status not recorded). Some clones in this sample may be carry-over from other donors' samples. The chain links TRBV7-2 with TRBJ2-7; 8 bases in between match TRBD2. CDR3 protein: CASTLSGASSYEQYF. The nucleotides are TGTGCCAGCACCCTTAGCGGGGCAAGTTCCTACGAGCAGTACTTC.